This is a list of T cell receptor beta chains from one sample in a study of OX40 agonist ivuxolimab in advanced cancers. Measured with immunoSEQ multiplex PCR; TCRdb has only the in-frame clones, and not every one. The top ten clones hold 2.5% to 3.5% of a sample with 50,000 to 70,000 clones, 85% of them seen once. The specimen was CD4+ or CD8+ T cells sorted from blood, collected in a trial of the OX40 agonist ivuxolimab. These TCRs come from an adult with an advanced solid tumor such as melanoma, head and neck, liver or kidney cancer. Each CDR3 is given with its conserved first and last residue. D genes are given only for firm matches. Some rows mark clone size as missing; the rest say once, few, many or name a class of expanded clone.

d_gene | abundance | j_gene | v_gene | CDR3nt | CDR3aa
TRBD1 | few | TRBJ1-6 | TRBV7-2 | TGTGCCAGCAGCTCCGTGACAGGGAGTAATTCACCCCTCCACTTT | CASSSVTGSNSPLHF
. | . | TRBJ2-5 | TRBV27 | TGTGCCAGCAGTTCTCTCGGGGAGACCCAGTACTTC | CASSSLGETQYF
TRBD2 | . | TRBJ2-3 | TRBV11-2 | TGTGCCAGCAGCACGGGACTAGCGGGGAGGACAGATACGCAGTATTTT | CASSTGLAGRTDTQYF
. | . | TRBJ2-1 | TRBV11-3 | TGTGCCAGCAGCTCCCCAGGGGTTAATGAGCAGTTCTTC | CASSSPGVNEQFF
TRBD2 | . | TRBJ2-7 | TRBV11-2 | TGTGCCAGCAGCTTAGATGGAGTTTTGGGACTAGTCCCTCCCGAGCAGTACTTC | CASSLDGVLGLVPPEQYF
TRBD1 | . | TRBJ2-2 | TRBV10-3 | TGTGCCATCAGCCCACAGGGGGCAAACACCGGGGAGCTGTTTTTT | CAISPQGANTGELFF
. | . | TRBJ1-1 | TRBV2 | TGTGCCAGCAGTGAGGCAGGGCTGAACACTGAAGCTTTCTTT | CASSEAGLNTEAFF
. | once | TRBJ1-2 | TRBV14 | TGTGCCAGCAGCCAGATAAAAGGGGAATTGAGCTATGGCTACACCTTC | CASSQIKGELSYGYTF
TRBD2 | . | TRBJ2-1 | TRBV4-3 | TGCGCCAGCAGCCTTAGCGGGACACACTACAATGAGCAGTTCTTC | CASSLSGTHYNEQFF
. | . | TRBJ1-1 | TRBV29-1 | TGCAGCGTTGAGGAAGGGAGGACTGAAGCTTTCTTT | CSVEEGRTEAFF
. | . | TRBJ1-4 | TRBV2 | TGTGCCAGCAGGGTAAATGGCCTTAATAATGAAAAACTGTTTTTT | CASRVNGLNNEKLFF
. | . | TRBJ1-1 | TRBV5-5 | TGTGCCAGCAGCTTGGGCCCAACTGAGAACACTGAAGCTTTCTTT | CASSLGPTENTEAFF
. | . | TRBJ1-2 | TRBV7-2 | TGTGCCAGCAGCCACTATAGACTTAAGGAAGGCTACACCTTC | CASSHYRLKEGYTF
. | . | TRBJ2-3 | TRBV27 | TGTGCCAGCAGTTTAACGATTGGTAGCACAGATACGCAGTATTTT | CASSLTIGSTDTQYF
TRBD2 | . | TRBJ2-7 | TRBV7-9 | TGTGCCAGCAGCCGCTTAGCGGGAGACGGCTACGAGCAGTACTTC | CASSRLAGDGYEQYF
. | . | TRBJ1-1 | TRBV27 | TGTGCCAGCAGTTTAGGGGGGAGGACTGAAGCTTTCTTT | CASSLGGRTEAFF
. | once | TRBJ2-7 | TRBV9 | TGTGCCAGCAGCGTGTTGCCAGGCCGCTACGAGCAGTACTTC | CASSVLPGRYEQYF
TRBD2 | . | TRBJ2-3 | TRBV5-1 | TGCGCCAGCAGCTTGGACGCGGGAGAGCCAGATACGCAGTATTTT | CASSLDAGEPDTQYF
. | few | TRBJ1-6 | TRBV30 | TGTGCCTGCCCCACCGTCCCCGGCGGGGGACCCCTCCACTTT | CACPTVPGGGPLHF
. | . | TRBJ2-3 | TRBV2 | TGTGCCAGCAGCGAACAGGGTATAGGGACAGATACGCAGTATTTT | CASSEQGIGTDTQYF
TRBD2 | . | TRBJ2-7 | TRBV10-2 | TGCGCCAGCAGTGAGTCGAGCGGGAGGCCCTACGAGCAGTACTTC | CASSESSGRPYEQYF
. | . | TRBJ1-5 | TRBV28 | TGTGCCAGCAGTTTTCAGGGTGGGATGGGACAGCCCCAGCATTTT | CASSFQGGMGQPQHF
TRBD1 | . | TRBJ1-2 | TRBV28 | TGTGCCAGCAGTGGGGGACAGGCCTATGGCTACACCTTC | CASSGGQAYGYTF
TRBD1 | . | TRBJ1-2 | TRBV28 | TGTGCCAGCAGTGGGACAGGCGATTACTATGGCTACACCTTC | CASSGTGDYYGYTF
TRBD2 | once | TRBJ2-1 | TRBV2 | TGTGCCAGCAGTGGATCTAGCGGGAGTGTAAATGAGCAGTTCTTC | CASSGSSGSVNEQFF
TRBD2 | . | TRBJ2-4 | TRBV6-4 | TGTGCCAGCAGTGGACTAGCGGAAAAAAACATTCAGTACTTC | CASSGLAEKNIQYF
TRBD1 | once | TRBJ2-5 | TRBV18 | TGTGCCAGCTCACCACCATTCCGGACAGGCCAAGAGACCCAGTACTTC | CASSPPFRTGQETQYF
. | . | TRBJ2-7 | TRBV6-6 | TGTGCCAGCAGGGAGACAGGGGACTACTACGAGCAGTACTTC | CASRETGDYYEQYF
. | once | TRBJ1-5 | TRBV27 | TGTGCCAGCAGTCTCCTGGGGGGGGCCCCAGGGCCCCAGCATTTT | CASSLLGGAPGPQHF
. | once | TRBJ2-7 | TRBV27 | TGTGCCAGCAGGATAGTACGCCGGCAGTACTTC | CASRIVRRQYF
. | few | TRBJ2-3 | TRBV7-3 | TGTGCCAGCAGCTATAGGGATACAGATACGCAGTATTTT | CASSYRDTDTQYF
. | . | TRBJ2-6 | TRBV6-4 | TGTGCCAGCAGTGACAGGTCCTCTGGGGCCAACGTCCTGACTTTC | CASSDRSSGANVLTF
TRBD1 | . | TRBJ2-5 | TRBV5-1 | TGCGCCAGCAGCTTGGGACAGGGTTGGGCAGAGACCCAGTACTTC | CASSLGQGWAETQYF
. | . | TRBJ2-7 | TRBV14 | TGTGCCAGCAGCCCACCCGGGGCGGGGGCAAGGAACGAGCAGTACTTC | CASSPPGAGARNEQYF
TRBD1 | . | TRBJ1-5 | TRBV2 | TGTGCCAGCCGACTCGCGGGACAGGGGAGGCAGCCCCAGCATTTT | CASRLAGQGRQPQHF
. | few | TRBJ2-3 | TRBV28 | TGTGCCAGCAGTCGCCTACAGGACACAGATACGCAGTATTTT | CASSRLQDTDTQYF
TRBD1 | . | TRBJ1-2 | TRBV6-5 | TGTGCCAGCAGCCTCACTCCGGGACAGGGAGTCACCTTC | CASSLTPGQGVTF
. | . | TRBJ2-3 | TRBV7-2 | TGTGCCAGCAGCAAGCCCCGGACAGGCACAGATACGCAGTATTTT | CASSKPRTGTDTQYF
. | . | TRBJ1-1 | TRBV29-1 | TGCAGCACGGGGAGGGGGAACATGAACACTGAAGCTTTCTTT | CSTGRGNMNTEAFF
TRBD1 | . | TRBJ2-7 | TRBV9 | TGTGCCAGCAGCCCACGAGGGGACAGGGCTCAGGGCGAGCAGTACTTC | CASSPRGDRAQGEQYF
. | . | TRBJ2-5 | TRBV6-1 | TGTGCCAGCAGTGAAGAAGGACGGTACCAAGAGACCCAGTACTTC | CASSEEGRYQETQYF
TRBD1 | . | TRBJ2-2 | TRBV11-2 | TGTGCCAGCAGCTCGGGACAGGGGAACACCGGGGAGCTGTTTTTT | CASSSGQGNTGELFF
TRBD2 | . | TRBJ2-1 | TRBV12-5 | TGTGCTAGTGGTTTGTTGGCTAGCGGTTACAATGAGCAGTTCTTC | CASGLLASGYNEQFF
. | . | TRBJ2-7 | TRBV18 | TGTGCCAGCTCACCACCCACTGGGACCTACGAGCAGTACTTC | CASSPPTGTYEQYF
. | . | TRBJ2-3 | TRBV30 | TGTGCCTGGCGGGTGTGGACAGATACGCAGTATTTT | CAWRVWTDTQYF
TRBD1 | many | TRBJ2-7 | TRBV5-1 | TGCGCCAGCAGGATTCGGGACAGCGTCTCCTACGAGCAGTACTTC | CASRIRDSVSYEQYF
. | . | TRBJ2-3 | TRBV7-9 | TGTGCCAGCAGCTTAGACAGACAAGCGATCACAGATACGCAGTATTTT | CASSLDRQAITDTQYF
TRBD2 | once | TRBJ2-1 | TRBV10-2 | TGCGCCAGCAGTGGCGCGGGAGCGGGCAATGAGCAGTTCTTC | CASSGAGAGNEQFF
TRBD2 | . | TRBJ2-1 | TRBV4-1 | TGCGCCAGCAGCCGCGGGACTAGCGGGAGTAAATCCTACAATGAGCAGTTCTTC | CASSRGTSGSKSYNEQFF
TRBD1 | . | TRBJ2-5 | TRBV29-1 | TGCAGCCTGGGACAGGGGTTAGAGACCCAGTACTTC | CSLGQGLETQYF
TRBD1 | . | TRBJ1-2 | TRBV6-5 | TGTGCCAGCCGACAGGGGGCGGAGGGCTACACCTTC | CASRQGAEGYTF
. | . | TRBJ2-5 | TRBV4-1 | TGCGCCAGCAGCCCGGGACTCTCACAAGAGACCCAGTACTTC | CASSPGLSQETQYF
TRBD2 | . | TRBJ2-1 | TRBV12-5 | TGTGCTAGTGGTTTGTGGGAGGGTGGCGATGAGCAGTTCTTC | CASGLWEGGDEQFF
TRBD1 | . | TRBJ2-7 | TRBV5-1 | TGCGCCAGCAGCATGGGACAGGGGATCGCCGAGCAGTACTTC | CASSMGQGIAEQYF
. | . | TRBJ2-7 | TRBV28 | TGTGCCAGCACGGGAGAGGGGGAGACCTACGAGCAGTACTTC | CASTGEGETYEQYF
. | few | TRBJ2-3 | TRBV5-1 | TGCGCCAGCAGCCTCGGGCTACAGCCGAAGGACACAGATACGCAGTATTTT | CASSLGLQPKDTDTQYF
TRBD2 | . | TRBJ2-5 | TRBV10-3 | TGTGCCATCAGGGTAGCGGGGGACGAGACCCAGTACTTC | CAIRVAGDETQYF
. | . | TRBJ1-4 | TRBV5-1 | TGCGCCAGCAGCTCGGGGGGGGCGAAGGATGAAAAACTGTTTTTT | CASSSGGAKDEKLFF
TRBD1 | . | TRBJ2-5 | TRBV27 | TGTGCCAGCAGTTTATCGGGGACAGGGGCGGAGACCCAGTACTTC | CASSLSGTGAETQYF